This T cell receptor (beta chain) was recorded in a study of response to subunit inactivated influenza vaccine. TCRdb called the RT-PCR reads again in MiXCR, with one record for every CDR3 protein. The sample has approximately 520,000 distinct CDR3 sequences, 15% to 20% seen once. CDR1 and CDR2 from the germline V gene are SGHDT and YYEEEE. The CDR3 has 14 residues. V was pared by 4 bases and J by 7 bases, with 10 bases of the junction left unmatched. The chain links TRBV5-6 to TRBJ1-2; TRBD1 aligns across 7 bases. This specimen was CD4+ T cells sorted from PBMCs, taken around 25 months after vaccination. The sequence was collected from a man between 50 and 75 years old who received an inactivated influenza vaccine. The CDR3 spells CASSRIQGTGGYTF. The CDR3 DNA follows: TGTGCCAGCAGCCGGATACAGGGGACTGGTGGCTACACCTTC.